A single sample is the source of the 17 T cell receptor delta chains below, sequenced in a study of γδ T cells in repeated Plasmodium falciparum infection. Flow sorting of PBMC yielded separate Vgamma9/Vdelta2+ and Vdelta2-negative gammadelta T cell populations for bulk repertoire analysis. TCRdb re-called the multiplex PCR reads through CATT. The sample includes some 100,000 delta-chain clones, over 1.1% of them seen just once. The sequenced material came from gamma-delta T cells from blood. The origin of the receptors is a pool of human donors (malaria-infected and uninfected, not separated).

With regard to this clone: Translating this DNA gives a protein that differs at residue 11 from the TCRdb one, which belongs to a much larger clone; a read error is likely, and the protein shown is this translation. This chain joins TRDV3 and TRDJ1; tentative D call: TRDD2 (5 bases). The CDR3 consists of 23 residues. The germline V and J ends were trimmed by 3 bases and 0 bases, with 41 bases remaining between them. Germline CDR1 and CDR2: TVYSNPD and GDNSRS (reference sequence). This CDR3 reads CAFALILMPSGLGWTPYTDKLIF. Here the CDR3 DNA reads TGTGCCTTCGCCCTGATTCTCATGCCTTCTGGCCTCGGGTGGACTCCGTACACCGATAAACTCATCTTT.

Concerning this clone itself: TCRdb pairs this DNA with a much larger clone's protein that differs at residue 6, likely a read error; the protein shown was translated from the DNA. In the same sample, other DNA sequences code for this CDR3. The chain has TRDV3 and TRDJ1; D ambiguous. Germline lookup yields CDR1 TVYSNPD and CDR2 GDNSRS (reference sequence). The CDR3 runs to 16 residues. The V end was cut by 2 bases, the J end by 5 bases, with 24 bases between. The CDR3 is CAFSTPVAGGSDKLIF. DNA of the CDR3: TGTGCCTTTTCAACTCCGGTTGCTGGCGGATCAGATAAACTCATCTTT.

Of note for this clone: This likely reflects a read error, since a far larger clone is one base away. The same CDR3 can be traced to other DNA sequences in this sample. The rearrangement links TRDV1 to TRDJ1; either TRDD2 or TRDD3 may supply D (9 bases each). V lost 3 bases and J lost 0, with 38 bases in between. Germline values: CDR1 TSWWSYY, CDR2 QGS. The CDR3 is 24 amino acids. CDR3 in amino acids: CALGEFGRLPTPYTGGPDTDKLIF. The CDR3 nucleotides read TGTGCTCTTGGGGAGTTTGGTCGCCTTCCTACTCCCTATACTGGGGGACCTGACACCGATAAACTCATCTTT.

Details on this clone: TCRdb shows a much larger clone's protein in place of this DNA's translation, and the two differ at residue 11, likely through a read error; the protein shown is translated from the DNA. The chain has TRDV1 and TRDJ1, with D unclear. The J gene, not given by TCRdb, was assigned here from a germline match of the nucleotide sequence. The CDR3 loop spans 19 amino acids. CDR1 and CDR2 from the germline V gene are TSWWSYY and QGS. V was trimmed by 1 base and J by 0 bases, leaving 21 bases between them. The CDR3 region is CALGERFTLTPVYTDKLIF. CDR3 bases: TGTGCTCTTGGGGAACGATTTACTCTAACCCCCGTGTACACCGATAAACTCATCTTT.

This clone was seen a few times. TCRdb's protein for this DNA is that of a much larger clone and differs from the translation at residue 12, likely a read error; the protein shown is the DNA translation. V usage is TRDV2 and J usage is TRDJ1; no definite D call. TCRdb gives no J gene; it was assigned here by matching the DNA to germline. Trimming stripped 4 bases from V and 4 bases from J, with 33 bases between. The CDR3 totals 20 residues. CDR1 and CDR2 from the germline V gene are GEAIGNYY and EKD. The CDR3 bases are TGTGCCTGTGATCCCATTAAAACCCCGGGTACTGAGAAGTTACTCGATAAACTCATCTTT. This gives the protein CACDPIKTPGTEKLLDKLIF.

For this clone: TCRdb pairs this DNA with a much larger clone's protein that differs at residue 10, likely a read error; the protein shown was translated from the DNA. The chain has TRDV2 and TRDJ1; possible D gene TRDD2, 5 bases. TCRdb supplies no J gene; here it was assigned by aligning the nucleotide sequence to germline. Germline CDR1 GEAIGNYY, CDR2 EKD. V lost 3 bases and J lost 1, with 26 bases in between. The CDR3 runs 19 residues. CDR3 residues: CACDPLPVRVPDLTDKLIF. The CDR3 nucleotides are TGTGCCTGTGACCCTCTTCCAGTCCGGGTACCGGATCTCACCGATAAACTCATCTTT.

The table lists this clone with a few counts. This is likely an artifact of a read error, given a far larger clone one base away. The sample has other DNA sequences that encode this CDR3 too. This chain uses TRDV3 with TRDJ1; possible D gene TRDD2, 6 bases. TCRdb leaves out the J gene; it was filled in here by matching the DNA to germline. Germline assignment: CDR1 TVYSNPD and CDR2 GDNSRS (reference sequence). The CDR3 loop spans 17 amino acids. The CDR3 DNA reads TGTGCCTATAAACCTTCCCCTCGGGGGGCCCGCACCGACAAACTCATCTTT. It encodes CAYKPSPRGARTDKLIF.

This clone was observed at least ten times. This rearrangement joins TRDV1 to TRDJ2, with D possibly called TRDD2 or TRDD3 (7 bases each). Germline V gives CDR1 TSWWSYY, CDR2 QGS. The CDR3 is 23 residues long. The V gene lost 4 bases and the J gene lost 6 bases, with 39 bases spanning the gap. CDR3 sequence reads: CALGVPGNSYKVWGGPPAAQLFF. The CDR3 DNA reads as TGTGCTCTTGGGGTTCCTGGGAATTCCTACAAAGTCTGGGGGGGCCCCCCGGCAGCACAACTCTTCTTT.

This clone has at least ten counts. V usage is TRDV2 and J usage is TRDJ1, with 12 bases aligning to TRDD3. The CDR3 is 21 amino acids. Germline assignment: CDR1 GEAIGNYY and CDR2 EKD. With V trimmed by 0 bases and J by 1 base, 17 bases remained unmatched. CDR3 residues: CACDTVGSGGYGGPGTDKLIF. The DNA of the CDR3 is TGTGCCTGTGACACCGTCGGCTCTGGGGGATACGGAGGTCCGGGCACCGATAAACTCATCTTT.

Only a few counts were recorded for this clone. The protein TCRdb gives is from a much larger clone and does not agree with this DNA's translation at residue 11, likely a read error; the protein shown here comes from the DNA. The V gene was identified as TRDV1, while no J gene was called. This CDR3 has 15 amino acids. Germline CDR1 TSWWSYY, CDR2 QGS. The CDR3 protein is CALGKLRPSGAGLIF. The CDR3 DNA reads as TGTGCTCTTGGGAAACTACGGCCTTCTGGTGCAGGGCTCATCTTT.

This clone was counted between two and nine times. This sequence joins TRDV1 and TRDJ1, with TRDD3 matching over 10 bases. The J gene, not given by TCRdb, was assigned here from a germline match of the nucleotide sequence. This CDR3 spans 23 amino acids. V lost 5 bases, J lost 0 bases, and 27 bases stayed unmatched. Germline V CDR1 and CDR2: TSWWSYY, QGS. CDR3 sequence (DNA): TGTGCTCTTGGGCTTCCGACTATCGCCTGGTTCTGGGGGATAATGGAGAACACCGATAAACTCATCTTT. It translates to CALGLPTIAWFWGIMENTDKLIF.

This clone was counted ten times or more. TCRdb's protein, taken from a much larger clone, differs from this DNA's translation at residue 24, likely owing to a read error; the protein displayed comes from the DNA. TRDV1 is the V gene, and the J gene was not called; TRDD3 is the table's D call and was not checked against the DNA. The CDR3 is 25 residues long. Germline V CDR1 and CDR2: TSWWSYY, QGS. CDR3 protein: CALGGLLHLGLPCTGGPRAPDKLTF. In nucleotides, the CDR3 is TGTGCTCTTGGGGGCCTCCTACACCTTGGCCTTCCATGTACTGGGGGCCCTCGGGCACCCGATAAACTCACCTTT.

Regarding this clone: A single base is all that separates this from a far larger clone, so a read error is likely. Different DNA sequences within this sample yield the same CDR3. CDR3 nucleotide sequence: TGTGCTCTTGGGGAGCCCGGCCTTCCTACGTTCTTGGGGGATAGGGGCACCGATAAGCTCATCTTT. It yields the protein CALGEPGLPTFLGDRGTDKLIF. No J gene call was made, and the V gene is TRDV1; the table calls TRDD3, which could not be checked here. Germline-derived CDR1 and CDR2 are TSWWSYY and QGS. This CDR3 spans 22 amino acids.

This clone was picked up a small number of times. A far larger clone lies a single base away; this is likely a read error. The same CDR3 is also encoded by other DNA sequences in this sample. The CDR3 DNA reads as TGTGCTCTTGGGGAACTATTCCGAGTAGCACCCCCGGCCAGACCCCTGATCTTT. Protein: CALGELFRVAPPARPLIF. The chain links TRDV1 to TRDJ4, with D unresolved. The J gene, not given by TCRdb, was assigned here from a germline match of the nucleotide sequence. There are 18 residues in the CDR3. V lost 0 bases and J 0 bases, leaving 20 bases between the germline ends. The V gene's germline CDR1 is TSWWSYY and CDR2 QGS.

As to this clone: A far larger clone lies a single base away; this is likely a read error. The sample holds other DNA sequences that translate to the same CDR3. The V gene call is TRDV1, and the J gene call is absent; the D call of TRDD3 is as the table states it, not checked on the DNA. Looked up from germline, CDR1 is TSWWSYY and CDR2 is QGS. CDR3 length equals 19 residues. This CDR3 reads CALNHKANWGIRPTDKLTF. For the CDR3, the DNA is TGTGCTCTCAATCACAAGGCAAACTGGGGGATACGGCCTACCGATAAACTCACCTTT.

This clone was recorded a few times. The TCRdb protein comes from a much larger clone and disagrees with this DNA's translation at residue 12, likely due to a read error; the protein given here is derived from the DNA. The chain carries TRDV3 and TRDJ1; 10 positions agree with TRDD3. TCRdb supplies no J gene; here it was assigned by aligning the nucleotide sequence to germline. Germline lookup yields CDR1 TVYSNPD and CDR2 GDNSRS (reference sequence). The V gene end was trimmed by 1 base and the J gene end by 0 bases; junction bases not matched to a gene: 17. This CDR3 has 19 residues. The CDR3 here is CAFKGPLWGILVYTDKLIF. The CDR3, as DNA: TGTGCCTTTAAAGGTCCTCTTTGGGGGATACTGGTGTACACCGATAAACTCATCTTT.

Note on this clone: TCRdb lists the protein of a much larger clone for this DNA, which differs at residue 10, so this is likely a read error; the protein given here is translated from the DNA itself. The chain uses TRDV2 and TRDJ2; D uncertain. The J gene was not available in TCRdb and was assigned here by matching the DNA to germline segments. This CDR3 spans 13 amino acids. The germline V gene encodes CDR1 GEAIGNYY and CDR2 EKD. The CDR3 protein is CACDVRETARLFF. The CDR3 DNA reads TGTGCCTGTGATGTACGCGAAACAGCACGACTCTTCTTT.